The 30 T cell receptor beta chains given below trace back to one sample, sequenced in a study of blood T cell repertoires in COVID-19. The method was immunoSEQ multiplex PCR; TCRdb's version includes in-frame clones alone and lacks a portion of them. The sample holds around 170,000 clones, roughly 83% seen once. The source material was PBMCs or T cells enriched from blood (not recorded which). Receptors originate from a woman in her twenties or thirties who had recovered from COVID-19.

The chain is built from TRBV18 and TRBJ1-1; D might be TRBD1 (6 bases). V dropped 2 bases and J dropped 5 bases, with 18 bases sitting between them. Germline lookup yields CDR1 KGHSH and CDR2 LQKENI. The CDR3 sequence is 16 residues long. The CDR3 spells CASSPMRGGRTTEAFF. The CDR3 DNA reads as TGTGCCAGCTCACCAATGCGGGGGGGGCGAACGACTGAAGCTTTCTTT.

The V call is TRBV28, the J call TRBJ1-1; D remains ambiguous. V was clipped by 3 bases and J by 0 bases, with 5 bases between them. This CDR3 comprises 13 residues. In germline, CDR1 is MDHEN, CDR2 SYDVKM. CDR3 in amino acids: CASSFSVNTEAFF. The CDR3 DNA follows: TGTGCCAGCAGTTTTTCAGTGAACACTGAAGCTTTCTTT.

This chain links TRBV3-1 (or the pseudogene TRBV3-2) with TRBJ1-6, with D maybe TRBD1 (5 bases). The CDR3 covers 13 residues. Looked up from germline, CDR1 is LGHDT and CDR2 is YNNKEL (reference sequence). V lost 3 bases, J lost 6 bases, and 6 bases lay in between. CDR3 in DNA: TGTGCCAGCAGCCAGGGACTTAATTCACCCCTCCACTTT. It specifies CASSQGLNSPLHF.

The chain couples TRBV5-1 to TRBJ1-2, with 10 nucleotides matching TRBD1. CDR3 size: 14 residues. V lost 2 bases, J lost 5 bases, and 3 bases stayed unmatched. Germline V gene sequence: CDR1 SGHRS, CDR2 YFSETQ. This chain's CDR3 is CASSLRGQGYGYTF. CDR3 bases: TGCGCCAGCAGCTTAAGGGGACAGGGGTATGGCTACACCTTC.

This sequence joins TRBV9 and TRBJ2-2; TRBD2 aligns across 8 bases. V trimming: 2 bases; J trimming: 4 bases; junction bases outside the gene matches: 7. The CDR3 is 16 residues long. Looked up from germline, CDR1 is SGDLS and CDR2 is YYNGEE. DNA for the CDR3: TGTGCCAGCAGCGTCAGAGCGGGAGCGGTCACCGGGGAGCTGTTTTTT. Its translation: CASSVRAGAVTGELFF.

The genes are TRBV5-1 and TRBJ2-1; D might be TRBD2 (6 bases). Germline CDR1 SGHRS, CDR2 YFSETQ. V gave up 5 bases and J gave up 0 bases, with 18 bases separating them. The CDR3 covers 17 residues. The CDR3 loop is CASSQRWGERSYNEQFF. The CDR3 region has the DNA TGCGCCAGCAGTCAAAGGTGGGGGGAACGCTCCTACAATGAGCAGTTCTTC. The complete variable domain, with remaining parts taken from reference TRBV5-1 and TRBJ2-1, reads KAGVTQTPRYLIKTRGQQVTLSCSPISGHRSVSWYQQTPGQGLQFLFEYFSETQRNKGNFPGRFSGRQFSNSRSEMNVSTLELGDSALYLCASSQRWGERSYNEQFFGPGTRLTVL.

The chain carries TRBV4-1 and TRBJ2-3; TRBD2 aligns across 10 bases. From germline, CDR1 is MGHRA and CDR2 YSYEKL. This CDR3 is 18 amino acids long. The J segment lost 0 bases and the V segment lost 0 bases, leaving 6 bases of the junction unmatched. The DNA for the CDR3 is TGCGCCAGCAGCCAAGACCTCGGACTAGCGGAAAGCACAGATACGCAGTATTTT. Translation gives CASSQDLGLAESTDTQYF.

This clone was seen a single time. The chain couples TRBV2 to TRBJ2-1; 7 nucleotides align to TRBD1. The CDR3 is made up of 14 amino acids. With 7 bases clipped from V and 9 bases from J, the junction kept 12 bases outside the gene matches. From germline, CDR1 is SNHLY and CDR2 FYNNEI. CDR3 region: CASTDIRQGLEQFF. For the CDR3, the DNA is TGTGCCAGCACCGATATAAGACAGGGCCTTGAGCAGTTCTTC. The full variable domain, its missing parts supplied by reference TRBV2 and TRBJ2-1, is EPEVTQTPSHQVTQMGQEVILRCVPISNHLYFYWYRQILGQKVEFLVSFYNNEISEKSEIFDDQFSVERPDGSNFTLKIRSTKLEDSAMYFCASTDIRQGLEQFFGPGTRLTVL.

This clone was observed a single time. The chain employs TRBV7-9 and TRBJ2-2; 7 bases map to TRBD2. This CDR3 region has 18 residues. The germline CDR1 and CDR2 sequences are SEHNR and FQNEAQ (reference sequence). V was clipped by 1 base and J by 1 base; unmatched bases: 9. CDR3 DNA: TGTGCCAGCAGCTTAGGGCCCCCGGCGGGGGTGAACACCGGGGAGCTGTTTTTT. Translating it yields CASSLGPPAGVNTGELFF.

The chain combines TRBV6-5 with TRBJ1-6; TRBD1 might be the D (5 bases). The CDR3 is 13 residues long. Germline V gene data show CDR1 as MNHEY and CDR2 as SVGAGI. The V end was cut by 2 bases, the J end by 6 bases, with 5 bases between. The CDR3: CASSYRGNSPLHF. CDR3 nucleotides: TGTGCCAGCAGTTACAGGGGTAATTCACCCCTCCACTTT.

The chain joins TRBV5-4 to TRBJ1-2; 8 nucleotides match TRBD1. Trimming took 4 bases from V and 0 from J; bases not matched to a gene: 17. The CDR3 has 19 residues. Germline V lookup: CDR1 SGHNT, CDR2 YYREEE (reference sequence). The CDR3 region is CASSGGTGTGESANYGYTF. The CDR3 DNA follows: TGTGCCAGCAGCGGGGGGACCGGGACAGGCGAATCAGCTAACTATGGCTACACCTTC.

The gene calls are TRBV6-5 and TRBJ2-5; unclear D gene. V was cut by 3 bases and J by 5 bases, with 10 bases left in between. Germline V gene data show CDR1 as MNHEY and CDR2 as SVGAGI. The CDR3 totals 13 residues. The CDR3 DNA sequence: TGTGCCAGCAGTTATAGGCCGCGGGAGACCCAGTACTTC. Translated, it gives CASSYRPRETQYF.

This clone has more than one count but fewer than ten. J is TRBJ2-1 and V is TRBV7-9; D possibly corresponds to TRBD2 (6 bases). Trimming cost V 3 bases and J 7 bases, with 13 bases left between them. The CDR3 runs to 14 residues. Germline V gives CDR1 SEHNR, CDR2 FQNEAQ (reference sequence). The CDR3 nucleotides are TGTGCCAGCAGCTTCCTCGGGAGTGCGAATGAGCAGTTCTTC. It translates to CASSFLGSANEQFF.

The V and J genes are TRBV6-2 or TRBV6-3 and TRBJ2-3, with 14 positions matching TRBD2. The CDR3 is 17 amino acids. Germline V CDR1 and CDR2: MNHEY, SVGEGT. With V trimmed by 6 bases and J by 3 bases, 8 bases remained unmatched. As DNA, the CDR3 is TGTGCCAGCAGCTCGGGACTAGCGGGAGTAAAAACAGATACGCAGTATTTT. This sequence encodes CASSSGLAGVKTDTQYF.

The chain is built from TRBV29-1 and TRBJ1-2, with 8 bases that match TRBD1. The CDR3 runs to 16 residues. Trimming at V came to 0 bases and at J to 3 bases, leaving 9 bases not matched to a gene. Germline V lookup: CDR1 SQVTM, CDR2 ANQGSEA. CDR3 nucleotides: TGCAGCGTTGAAGATCTCAGGGGGCATAGTGACTATGGCTACACCTTC. Translating it yields CSVEDLRGHSDYGYTF.

V is TRBV4-1 and J is TRBJ1-4, with TRBD1 matching over 7 bases. The V segment lost 1 base and the J segment 0 bases; nucleotides outside the gene matches: 11. In germline, CDR1 is MGHRA, CDR2 YSYEKL. The CDR3 spans 19 residues. The CDR3 bases are TGCGCCAGCAGCCAAGGTACCGACAGGGTGGGAGCAACTAATGAAAAACTGTTTTTT. It translates to CASSQGTDRVGATNEKLFF.

There are a few counts of this clone. This rearrangement joins TRBV7-8 to TRBJ2-3; 9 bases match TRBD2. Germline CDR1 is SGHVS and CDR2 is FQNEAQ. V shed 5 bases and J 4 bases; nucleotides not matched to a gene: 10. The CDR3 spans 16 residues. The CDR3 DNA reads as TGTGCCAGCAGCGTCATAGGCGGGAGGGGGTCAGATACGCAGTATTTT. This sequence encodes CASSVIGGRGSDTQYF.

The rearrangement uses TRBV28 and TRBJ2-7; 9 bases map to TRBD2. CDR3 length: 15 residues. In germline, CDR1 is MDHEN, CDR2 SYDVKM. Trimming took 5 bases from V and 0 from J; bases not matched to a gene: 5. The CDR3 loop is CASSSSGSFSYEQYF. In nucleotides, the CDR3 is TGTGCCAGCAGTAGTAGCGGGAGTTTCTCCTACGAGCAGTACTTC.

The V gene is TRBV5-1, the J gene TRBJ2-1; 9 bases map to TRBD2. Germline V gene sequence: CDR1 SGHRS, CDR2 YFSETQ. The length of the CDR3 is 16 residues. Trimming cost V 0 bases and J 6 bases; bases outside gene matches: 7. This CDR3 reads CASSLASSGSINEQFF. In nucleotides, the CDR3 is TGCGCCAGCAGCTTGGCCAGTAGCGGGAGTATCAATGAGCAGTTCTTC.

This chain connects TRBV19 to TRBJ1-1; 8 bases fit TRBD1. The CDR3 runs to 17 residues. With V trimmed by 5 bases and J by 5 bases, 16 bases remained unmatched. The germline V gene encodes CDR1 LNHDA and CDR2 SQIVND (reference sequence). CDR3 sequence: CASSHYQQGGRWTEAFF. CDR3 DNA sequence: TGTGCCAGTAGTCACTACCAACAGGGGGGAAGATGGACTGAAGCTTTCTTT.

The chain is built from TRBV4-1 and TRBJ2-1; 12 nucleotides match TRBD1. Germline V lookup: CDR1 MGHRA, CDR2 YSYEKL. The junction had 8 bases not matched to a gene; V was cut back by 4 bases and J by 7 bases. CDR3 length: 16 residues. CDR3 sequence (DNA): TGCGCCAGCAGCCGTGGGACAGGGGGCGCTTGGAATGAGCAGTTCTTC. This codes for CASSRGTGGAWNEQFF.

The V and J genes are TRBV24-1 and TRBJ1-1, with D uncertain. In germline, CDR1 is KGHDR, CDR2 SFDVKD. Trimming left V 4 bases short and J 0 bases short, with 5 bases between. The CDR3 has 13 residues. CDR3 DNA: TGTGCCACCAGTGACCACTTGAACACTGAAGCTTTCTTT. It specifies CATSDHLNTEAFF.

The genes are TRBV10-2 and TRBJ1-4, with 7 positions matching TRBD1. Trimming took 2 bases from V and 8 from J; bases not matched to a gene: 5. This CDR3 is built from 14 residues. Germline values: CDR1 WSHSY, CDR2 SAAADI. The CDR3 region is CASSEDGTVEKLFF. CDR3 nucleotides: TGCGCCAGCAGTGAGGACGGGACAGTAGAAAAACTGTTTTTT.

The V call is TRBV6-5, the J call TRBJ2-7, with 10 bases matching TRBD2. The CDR3 extends over 15 amino acids. Germline CDR1 and CDR2: MNHEY and SVGAGI. The junction had 9 bases not matched to a gene; V was cut back by 5 bases and J by 5 bases. As DNA, the CDR3 is TGTGCCAGCAGTCGAAGCGGGAGGGCCAACGACGAGCAGTACTTC. Protein sequence: CASSRSGRANDEQYF.

V usage is TRBV19 and J usage is TRBJ1-1; 7 bases line up with TRBD1. Per the germline V gene, CDR1 is LNHDA and CDR2 is SQIVND (reference sequence). Germline trimming cut 8 bases from V and 2 bases from J; bases unmatched to any gene: 5. This CDR3 is 13 amino acids long. The DNA for the CDR3 is TGTGCCAGTCTCCGGGACAGAAACACTGAAGCTTTCTTT. The encoded protein is CASLRDRNTEAFF.

This chain connects TRBV9 to TRBJ2-1; weak D call: TRBD1 (5 bases). The CDR3 totals 16 residues. Germline CDR1 SGDLS, CDR2 YYNGEE. V shed 0 bases and J shed 8 bases, with 18 bases lying between them. CDR3 protein: CASSVEGLGNLDEQFF. For the CDR3, the DNA is TGTGCCAGCAGCGTAGAGGGGCTAGGCAATTTGGATGAGCAGTTCTTC.

This chain uses TRBV7-6 with TRBJ1-3; a weak D match, TRBD1 (5 bases). Trimming took 2 bases from V and 4 from J, leaving 15 bases between them. The germline CDR1 and CDR2 sequences are SGHVS and FNYEAQ. This CDR3 has 16 amino acids. In DNA, the CDR3 is TGTGCCAGCAGCTTAATTGGGCAGGGTCCGGGAAACACCATATATTTT. Its protein product is CASSLIGQGPGNTIYF.

V gene TRBV5-1 combines with J gene TRBJ2-5, with TRBD2 identical over 9 bases. V lost 1 base to trimming and J lost 2 bases; unmatched junction nucleotides: 3. The CDR3 length is 15 residues. Germline V gene lookup returns CDR1 SGHRS and CDR2 YFSETQ. The CDR3 protein is CASSLTAGGQETQYF. CDR3 nucleotides: TGCGCCAGCAGCTTGACCGCGGGAGGGCAAGAGACCCAGTACTTC.

The J gene is TRBJ2-5, the V gene TRBV24-1; 7 bases match TRBD1. With V trimmed by 7 bases and J by 1 base, 2 bases remained unmatched. The CDR3 has 13 residues. Germline values: CDR1 KGHDR, CDR2 SFDVKD. This CDR3 reads CATRQGPQETQYF. The CDR3 coding sequence is TGTGCCACCAGACAGGGGCCCCAAGAGACCCAGTACTTC.

The rearrangement links TRBV12-3 or TRBV12-4 to TRBJ1-2; TRBD1 matches at 7 bases. V trimming: 5 bases; J trimming: 4 bases; junction bases outside the gene matches: 4. The CDR3 runs 13 residues. CDR3 DNA: TGTGCCAGCAGTACTGGGACAGCCTATGGCTACACCTTC. Amino acids: CASSTGTAYGYTF.